Listed here are 29 T cell receptor beta chains from one sample, sequenced in a study of vaccination effects on CD4 cells after COVID-19. Antigen specificity for these receptors is unknown. Data came from immunoSEQ multiplex PCR; TCRdb stores just in-frame clones and leaves some out. The profile covers fewer than 30,000 clones, with about four fifths appearing a single time and under 1.5% taken by the ten largest. Antigen-specific CD4+ T cell clonotypes were called by their expansion after viral peptide-pool culture in ViraFEST. Cultured cells yielded isolated CD4+ T cells after roughly 11 days. Vaccine administered to participants consisted of two doses of either BNT162b2 or mRNA-1273. The source was CD4+ T cells from PBMCs cultured with HCoV-NL63 spike peptides, collected after COVID-19 vaccination. These receptors were taken from a human donor who received a COVID-19 vaccine. Some clones in this sample may be carry-over from other donors' samples.

The chain carries TRBV6-2 or TRBV6-3 and TRBJ1-6; D may be TRBD1 (5 bases). The CDR3 length is 15 residues. Trimming took 3 bases from V and 6 from J, leaving 12 bases between them. The germline V gene encodes CDR1 MNHEY and CDR2 SVGEGT. CDR3 coding DNA: TGTGCCAGCAGTTATCTCCGGGACGGTAATTCACCCCTCCACTTT. This sequence encodes CASSYLRDGNSPLHF.

The chain is built from TRBV19 and TRBJ1-2; 9 bases line up with TRBD1. Germline trimming cut 5 bases from V and 6 bases from J; bases unmatched to any gene: 4. From germline, CDR1 is LNHDA and CDR2 SQIVND (reference sequence). The CDR3 loop spans 13 amino acids. CDR3 in amino acids: CASSPRTGDGYTF. CDR3 coding DNA: TGTGCCAGTAGTCCTCGGACAGGGGATGGCTACACCTTC.

This clone appeared a few times. The CDR3 nucleotides are TGTGCCAGCAGGGACTTCGGGACAGGGGCCTTGTCGAATTCACCCCTCCACTTT. Residues: CASRDFGTGALSNSPLHF. V and J are TRBV28 and TRBJ1-6; 10 nucleotides align to TRBD1. Germline V gene lookup returns CDR1 MDHEN and CDR2 SYDVKM. Trimming took 6 bases from V and 7 from J; bases not matched to a gene: 15. The CDR3 spans 18 residues.

The chain combines TRBV28 with TRBJ1-2; a weak D match, TRBD1 (5 bases). V lost 3 bases and J lost 3, with 8 bases in between. Per the germline V gene, CDR1 is MDHEN and CDR2 is SYDVKM. The CDR3 contains 13 residues. CDR3 sequence (DNA): TGTGCCAGCAGTTTTGGCAGGGACTATGGCTACACCTTC. This gives the protein CASSFGRDYGYTF.

A few counts support this clone. V is TRBV27 and J is TRBJ2-5, with TRBD1 matching over 8 bases. The length of the CDR3 is 15 residues. Germline V gene data show CDR1 as MNHEY and CDR2 as SMNVEV (reference sequence). After removal of 2 bases from V and 4 bases from J, the junction contained 6 bases not matched to a gene. Written as DNA, the CDR3 is TGTGCCAGCAGTTTACAGGGGGCGGCCCGAGAGACCCAGTACTTC. It is translated as CASSLQGAARETQYF.

This chain's CDR3 is CASIARTGIETQYF. In DNA, the CDR3 is TGCGCCAGCATAGCCCGGACAGGGATAGAGACCCAGTACTTC. This sequence joins TRBV10-2 and TRBJ2-5, with TRBD1 matching over 8 bases. Germline values: CDR1 WSHSY, CDR2 SAAADI. Losses at the gene ends were 7 bases for V and 4 bases for J; bases not matched to a gene: 8. This CDR3 has 14 residues.

This chain connects TRBV5-1 to TRBJ2-3, with D perhaps TRBD1 (6 bases). The V gene lost 4 bases and the J gene lost 4 bases, with 13 bases spanning the gap. The CDR3 extends over 14 amino acids. Germline CDR1 SGHRS, CDR2 YFSETQ. The CDR3 region has the DNA TGCGCCAGCAGCCAGGGTCAGGGGCCAGATACGCAGTATTTT. It specifies CASSQGQGPDTQYF.

This chain joins TRBV19 and TRBJ2-5; D gene unclear. Germline CDR1 and CDR2: LNHDA and SQIVND (reference sequence). V shed 3 bases and J shed 5 bases, with 10 bases lying between them. The CDR3 sequence is 13 residues long. CDR3 nucleotides: TGTGCCAGTAGTATCGCCCCCCCCGAGACCCAGTACTTC. Amino acid sequence: CASSIAPPETQYF.

The CDR3 here is CASSLKGNEGREQFF. The CDR3 region has the DNA TGTGCCAGCAGCTTGAAAGGTAACGAAGGTCGTGAGCAGTTCTTC. The rearrangement uses TRBV7-2 and TRBJ2-1; D is unclear. Germline-derived CDR1 and CDR2 are SGHTA and FQGNSA. This CDR3 contains 15 residues. V gave up 3 bases and J gave up 9 bases, with 18 bases separating them.

CDR3 protein: CASSVGQGTSGYTF. The CDR3 nucleotides read TGTGCCAGCAGCGTAGGACAGGGGACCTCTGGCTACACCTTC. V usage is TRBV9 and J usage is TRBJ1-2, with 8 bases aligning to TRBD1. V dropped 0 bases and J dropped 7; count of bases not matched to a gene: 5. CDR1 SGDLS and CDR2 YYNGEE come from the germline V gene. This CDR3 is built from 14 residues.

The chain links TRBV5-1 to TRBJ2-3; D possibly corresponds to TRBD1 (5 bases). This CDR3 region has 13 residues. Trimming cost V 7 bases and J 5 bases, with 14 bases left between them. The germline CDR1 and CDR2 sequences are SGHRS and YFSETQ. The CDR3: CASAFPQGDTQYF. DNA for the CDR3: TGCGCCAGCGCCTTCCCCCAGGGAGATACGCAGTATTTT.

This clone was picked up a small number of times. This sequence joins TRBV27 and TRBJ2-5; D uncertain. CDR3 length equals 11 residues. Per germline, CDR1 MNHEY and CDR2 SMNVEV (reference sequence). V was trimmed by 3 bases and J by 4 bases, leaving 3 bases between them. CDR3 sequence (DNA): TGTGCCAGCAGTTTGAGAGAGACCCAGTACTTC. It encodes CASSLRETQYF.

This clone was seen a handful of times. The V call is TRBV29-1, the J call TRBJ1-2, with 8 nucleotides matching TRBD1. CDR1 and CDR2 from the germline V gene are SQVTM and ANQGSEA. Trimming cost V 4 bases and J 3 bases; bases outside gene matches: 7. The CDR3 is 14 amino acids. DNA for the CDR3: TGCAGCGTTGTGTTCAGGGGGCAAGACTATGGCTACACCTTC. Its protein product is CSVVFRGQDYGYTF.

The V and J genes are TRBV7-9 and TRBJ2-5, with TRBD1 matching 7 bases. CDR1 is SEHNR, CDR2 FQNEAQ, per germline (reference sequence). There are 14 residues in the CDR3. Trimming removed 5 bases from V and 4 bases from J; junction bases left unmatched: 7. CDR3 sequence: CASSPDRDGETQYF. The CDR3 region has the DNA TGTGCCAGCAGCCCTGACAGGGATGGAGAGACCCAGTACTTC.

The sample holds one count of this clone. V and J are TRBV24-1 and TRBJ2-2; TRBD1 aligns across 7 bases. Germline trimming cut 4 bases from V and 6 bases from J; bases unmatched to any gene: 19. Per the germline V gene, CDR1 is KGHDR and CDR2 is SFDVKD. The CDR3 runs 19 residues. CDR3 amino acids: CATSDPGGGTGVLAGELFF. As DNA, the CDR3 is TGTGCCACCAGTGACCCAGGCGGAGGTACAGGGGTTTTGGCCGGGGAGCTGTTTTTT.

The rearrangement joins TRBV20-1 to TRBJ2-3; weak D call: TRBD2 (5 bases). V was pared by 3 bases and J by 0 bases, with 10 bases between. The CDR3 length is 14 residues. The germline gives CDR1 DFQATT, CDR2 SNEGSKA (reference sequence). CDR3 sequence (DNA): TGCAGTGCTAGTGCGGGCAGTAGCACAGATACGCAGTATTTT. Protein product: CSASAGSSTDTQYF.

This clone was observed a single time. This chain connects TRBV4-1 to TRBJ2-4; D is perhaps TRBD2 (6 bases). Per germline, CDR1 MGHRA and CDR2 YSYEKL. Trimming removed 6 bases from V and 3 bases from J, with 12 bases in between. This CDR3 is 14 amino acids long. As DNA, the CDR3 is TGCGCCAGCAGTAGCGGTGGCGGCAAAAACATTCAGTACTTC. Its protein is CASSSGGGKNIQYF.

V and J are TRBV2 and TRBJ1-2, with unresolved D. V shed 3 bases and J shed 3 bases, with 17 bases lying between them. The germline V gene encodes CDR1 SNHLY and CDR2 FYNNEI. This CDR3 comprises 16 residues. Written as DNA, the CDR3 is TGTGCCAGCAGTGACAGAACGCTGGGGTTACACTATGGCTACACCTTC. It translates to CASSDRTLGLHYGYTF.

The J gene is TRBJ2-3, the V gene TRBV7-9; 9 bases align to TRBD1. The germline V gene has CDR1 SEHNR and CDR2 FQNEAQ (reference sequence). The V segment lost 6 bases and the J segment 7 bases; nucleotides outside the gene matches: 11. The CDR3 has 15 amino acids. The CDR3 nucleotides read TGTGCCAGCAGGACTCGACAGGGGGAGTTGTATACGCAGTATTTT. It yields the protein CASRTRQGELYTQYF.

CDR3 in DNA: TGTGCCTGGATTGGACAGGGGGCAGCCACTGAAGCTTTCTTT. Protein sequence: CAWIGQGAATEAFF. J is TRBJ1-1 and V is TRBV30, with 11 nucleotides matching TRBD1. Germline-derived CDR1 and CDR2 are GTSNPN and SVGIG (reference sequence). CDR3 length: 14 residues. V dropped 4 bases and J dropped 4; count of bases not matched to a gene: 5.

The chain has TRBV5-6 and TRBJ1-4; D possibly corresponds to TRBD1 (6 bases). The CDR3 extends over 16 amino acids. V gave up 4 bases and J gave up 8 bases, with 21 bases separating them. CDR1 is SGHDT and CDR2 is YYEEEE in the germline V gene. The CDR3 DNA is TGTGCCAGCAGCCCAAATCTTTCAGGGGTCGGGGAAAAACTGTTTTTT. Translated: CASSPNLSGVGEKLFF.

This clone is a singleton in its sample. The chain combines TRBV4-2 with TRBJ2-5; D is undetermined. The germline V gene encodes CDR1 LGHNA and CDR2 YNFKEQ. The CDR3 length is 11 residues. The V end lost 4 bases, the J end lost 4 bases, and 4 bases lay between the germline ends. CDR3 amino acids: CASSPRETQYF. The CDR3 DNA is TGTGCCAGCAGCCCCCGAGAGACCCAGTACTTC.

The V and J genes are TRBV6-6 and TRBJ2-5, with 8 bases matching TRBD1. Germline CDR1 reads MNHNY; CDR2 reads SVGAGI (reference sequence). The V gene end was trimmed by 6 bases and the J gene end by 5 bases; junction bases not matched to a gene: 14. The CDR3 loop spans 16 amino acids. CDR3 protein: CASRDVVDRVHETQYF. The CDR3 DNA is TGTGCCAGCAGAGACGTTGTGGACAGGGTTCACGAGACCCAGTACTTC.

The chain is built from TRBV19 and TRBJ2-5; D perhaps matches TRBD1 (6 bases). V lost 1 base to trimming and J lost 6 bases, with 18 bases between them. The CDR3 consists of 16 residues. Germline V gene lookup returns CDR1 LNHDA and CDR2 SQIVND (reference sequence). In nucleotides, the CDR3 is TGTGCCAGTAGTATAGCGTTTCTGGCAGGGGCCAAGACCCAGTACTTC. This codes for CASSIAFLAGAKTQYF. Together with reference TRBV19 and TRBJ2-5, the CDR3 gives the full variable domain: DGGITQSPKYLFRKEGQNVTLSCEQNLNHDAMYWYRQDPGQGLRLIYYSQIVNDFQKGDIAEGYSVSREKKESFPLTVTSAQKNPTAFYLCASSIAFLAGAKTQYFGPGTRLLVL.

V is TRBV28 and J is TRBJ1-2; 11 bases agree with TRBD1. This CDR3 has 15 residues. After removal of 5 bases from V and 6 bases from J, the junction contained 8 bases not matched to a gene. The germline CDR1 and CDR2 sequences are MDHEN and SYDVKM. The CDR3 reads CASSADRGRGDGYTF. The CDR3 DNA reads as TGTGCCAGCAGTGCGGACAGGGGGCGAGGCGATGGCTACACCTTC.

The chain combines TRBV19 with TRBJ1-1; D perhaps matches TRBD1 (6 bases). The V end was cut by 5 bases, the J end by 0 bases, with 10 bases between. Germline V CDR1 and CDR2: LNHDA, SQIVND (reference sequence). The CDR3 totals 14 residues. The CDR3 nucleotides are TGTGCCAGTAGTGTCGGACAGATGAACACTGAAGCTTTCTTT. This translates into CASSVGQMNTEAFF.

The gene calls are TRBV3-1 (or the pseudogene TRBV3-2) and TRBJ1-5; D not resolved. In germline, CDR1 is LGHDT, CDR2 YNNKEL (reference sequence). The CDR3 is 14 residues long. Trimming removed 4 bases from V and 3 bases from J, with 10 bases in between. The CDR3 coding sequence is TGTGCCAGCAGCCCGAGGACGAACAATCAGCCCCAGCATTTT. This translates into CASSPRTNNQPQHF.

This clone turned up a few times. The chain carries TRBV10-1 and TRBJ2-3; 8 bases fit TRBD2. The V gene's germline CDR1 is WNHNN and CDR2 SYGVQD (reference sequence). J was trimmed by 5 bases and V by 3 bases; bases with no gene match: 7. CDR3 length: 15 residues. The chain's CDR3 is CASSEGGGTGDTQYF. The CDR3 coding sequence is TGCGCCAGCAGTGAAGGCGGGGGGACGGGAGATACGCAGTATTTT.

CDR3 region: CAISDLDRLGDSNQPQHF. CDR3 nucleotides: TGTGCCATCAGTGATTTGGACAGGTTGGGGGATAGCAATCAGCCCCAGCATTTT. The chain recombines TRBV10-3 with TRBJ1-5; the match to TRBD1 covers 7 bases. From germline, CDR1 is ENHRY and CDR2 SYGVKD. V lost 3 bases, J lost 0 bases, and 11 bases stayed unmatched. The CDR3 is made up of 18 amino acids.